This TCR beta chain originates from a study of CD8 T cells in Susac syndrome. TEMRA cells were enriched by FACS, while CD8+ and CD4+ T cells were obtained through a negative isolation that was performed magnetically. The germline V gene has CDR1 MDHEN and CDR2 SYDVKM. V was trimmed by 6 bases and J by 14 bases, leaving 13 bases between them. The CDR3 is 10 amino acids. cDNA came from roughly 0.53 to 1 ug RNA primed by random hexamers. TCRdb independently ran MiXCR on the immunoSEQ multiplex PCR reads; one entry per CDR3 protein. The sample lists approximately 270,000 distinct CDR3 sequences; 93% were seen once.

The specimen was CD4+ T cells from PBMCs. V gene TRBV28 combines with J gene TRBJ1-1, with D hard to call. The sequence derives from a human donor with multiple sclerosis. The CDR3 region is CASSTTSPFF. DNA of the CDR3: TGTGCCAGCAGCACGACATCGCCCTTCTTT.